The sequence of this T cell receptor beta chain was determined in a study of low-dose radiotherapy and immunotherapy resistance in tumors. Study context: The study gave Cohort 2 1 Gy per fraction every two weeks, totaling 13 Gy over 26 weeks. With cycle 1 day 1 as the start, patients took oral aspirin 300 mg daily for four cycles.

Regarding time point: before trial treatment. Qualifying patients carried advanced solid tumors devoid of tumor-infiltrating lymphocytes. This clonotype was seen repeatedly, ten times or more. With TRAV- and TRBV-specific primers, first-strand cDNA was made, covering the alpha and beta chains. Both a constant-region primer and a V-primer adapter served to amplify TCRs across around 20 PCR cycles. Amplification of the isolated mRNA used in vitro transcription. Via MiXCR, TCRdb re-called the reads, giving one row per CDR3 protein. The sample includes 65,000 to 90,000 distinct CDR3 sequences, around 18% seen only once; the top ten take about 5.5%. The sequence was obtained from a male donor with prostate cancer. This specimen consisted of PBMCs, obtained before treatment.

In DNA, the CDR3 is TGCGCCAGCAGCTTGAAGGGGACTGAAGCTTTCTTT. Translated, it gives CASSLKGTEAFF. The chain couples TRBV5-1 to TRBJ1-1; a possible D gene is TRBD1 (5 bases). This CDR3 is 12 amino acids long. Trimming shortened V by 1 base and J by 5 bases, and 6 bases separated the two germline ends. CDR1 SGHRS and CDR2 YFSETQ come from the germline V gene.